These 13 T cell receptor beta chains originate from one sample sequenced in a study of shared clonotypes between healthy human individuals. Naive CD8 cells were CD45RO-negative, positively selected for CCR7, excluding terminally differentiated effector memory CD45RA+ cells. The repertoire was sequenced with immunoSEQ multiplex PCR; TCRdb's copy has only in-frame clones and lacks some. The sample lists around 2.1 million clones; more than 85% were seen once. The sample was naive CD8+ T cells from PBMCs. The origin of the receptors is a man aged 18 to 30 in good health. Some clones in this sample may be carry-over from other donors' samples.

On this clone itself: Other DNA sequences of this sample code for an identical CDR3. This chain connects TRBV5-1 to TRBJ2-7; TRBD2 matches at 8 bases. The V and J ends lost 4 bases and 3 bases, in that order; junction bases with no gene match: 3. The CDR3 spans 13 residues. From germline, CDR1 is SGHRS and CDR2 YFSETQ. CDR3 sequence (DNA): TGCGCCAGCAGCCCCCGGGGGGGCTACGAGCAGTACTTC. It yields the protein CASSPRGGYEQYF.

This clone was detected only a few times. The V gene is TRBV2, the J gene TRBJ2-4; possibly TRBD2 for D (6 bases). This CDR3 is built from 13 residues. Trimming pared 3 bases from V and 4 bases from J, leaving 7 bases between. Germline CDR1 reads SNHLY; CDR2 reads FYNNEI. The CDR3 region has the DNA TGTGCCAGCAGTGAGGGACTGAAAAACATTCAGTACTTC. Translation gives CASSEGLKNIQYF.

This chain links TRBV28 with TRBJ2-7; D gene ambiguous. The length of the CDR3 is 13 residues. In germline, CDR1 is MDHEN, CDR2 SYDVKM. The V gene lost 11 bases and the J gene lost 2 bases, with 16 bases spanning the gap. CDR3 sequence reads: CAAAPTSTYEQYF. In DNA form, the CDR3 reads TGTGCCGCCGCCCCGACTTCTACCTACGAGCAGTACTTC.

The chain joins TRBV10-2 to TRBJ2-1, with a weak D call TRBD1 (6 bases). Trimming took off 8 bases at V and 6 bases at J, with 14 bases between the two ends. Germline CDR1 and CDR2: WSHSY and SAAADI. The CDR3 is 13 amino acids. This CDR3 reads CASLRTALNEQFF. The CDR3 nucleotides read TGCGCCAGCCTTCGGACAGCTCTCAATGAGCAGTTCTTC.

This clone was counted once. V gene TRBV6-1 combines with J gene TRBJ2-2; D is possibly TRBD1 (5 bases). The CDR3 is 18 residues long. Germline assignment: CDR1 MNHNS and CDR2 SASEGT. V lost 2 bases and J lost 7, with 23 bases in between. CDR3 coding DNA: TGTGCCAGCAGTGAAATACCGATGTCCAGGGATGGCATCGGGGAGCTGTTTTTT. Translated, it gives CASSEIPMSRDGIGELFF.

The chain combines TRBV15 with TRBJ1-4, with D possibly being TRBD1 (6 bases). The CDR3 consists of 15 residues. Trimming took 3 bases from V and 8 from J, leaving 16 bases between them. Germline V gene lookup returns CDR1 LNHNV and CDR2 YYDKDF (reference sequence). CDR3 nucleotides: TGTGCCACCAGCAGTCCCGAGGGGGTCTGGGAAAAACTGTTTTTT. As protein: CATSSPEGVWEKLFF.

The V gene is TRBV9, the J gene TRBJ2-7; D remains unclear. Germline lookup yields CDR1 SGDLS and CDR2 YYNGEE. CDR3 length equals 15 residues. V was pared by 0 bases and J by 0 bases, with 10 bases between. CDR3 sequence: CASSVGSAVSYEQYF. In nucleotides, the CDR3 is TGTGCCAGCAGCGTAGGGAGCGCTGTCTCCTACGAGCAGTACTTC.

The gene calls are TRBV2 and TRBJ2-3; D possibly matches TRBD1 or TRBD2 (6 bases each). V lost 2 bases, J lost 3 bases, and 12 bases lay in between. This CDR3 spans 15 amino acids. CDR1 and CDR2 from the germline V gene are SNHLY and FYNNEI. The CDR3 is CASSEWGARTDTQYF. CDR3 DNA: TGTGCCAGCAGTGAATGGGGGGCAAGGACAGATACGCAGTATTTT.

The rearrangement joins TRBV28 to TRBJ2-3; 8 nucleotides agree with TRBD2. With 2 bases clipped from V and 2 bases from J, the junction kept 3 bases outside the gene matches. The CDR3 runs 15 residues. From germline, CDR1 is MDHEN and CDR2 SYDVKM. The CDR3: CASSLVAGNTDTQYF. CDR3 sequence (DNA): TGTGCCAGCAGTTTAGTAGCGGGAAACACAGATACGCAGTATTTT.

In its sample, this clone was seen once. The chain carries TRBV7-2 and TRBJ1-5; possibly TRBD1 for D (5 bases). V lost 5 bases and J lost 2, with 19 bases in between. The CDR3 consists of 17 residues. Germline V gene sequence: CDR1 SGHTA, CDR2 FQGNSA. The CDR3 DNA reads TGTGCCAGCAGCCCCGAAATTGGGGGGTGGGGCAATCAGCCCCAGCATTTT. Its protein is CASSPEIGGWGNQPQHF.

V and J are TRBV19 and TRBJ1-1, with D possibly being TRBD1 (5 bases). Germline V gene data show CDR1 as LNHDA and CDR2 as SQIVND (reference sequence). Trimming took 0 bases from V and 4 from J, leaving 15 bases between them. The CDR3 extends over 16 amino acids. The CDR3, as DNA: TGTGCCAGTAGTATAGACAGGGAAACGATTGTCACTGAAGCTTTCTTT. Translating gives CASSIDRETIVTEAFF.

This clone was picked up one time. V usage is TRBV27 and J usage is TRBJ2-7; either TRBD1 or TRBD2 may fit D (5 bases each). CDR1 is MNHEY and CDR2 is SMNVEV in the germline V gene (reference sequence). The CDR3 consists of 17 residues. Trimming took off 1 base at V and 2 bases at J, with 18 bases between the two ends. The DNA of the CDR3 is TGTGCCAGCAGTTTATTGGACGGGGCAGGGTGGGCCTACGAGCAGTACTTC. Translating it yields CASSLLDGAGWAYEQYF.

This chain links TRBV10-2 with TRBJ1-5, with D uncertain. Germline V gene data show CDR1 as WSHSY and CDR2 as SAAADI. The CDR3 runs to 15 residues. Deletions cut 0 bases from V and 1 base from J, with 7 bases between. CDR3 in amino acids: CASSESGLSNQPQHF. The CDR3, as DNA: TGCGCCAGCAGTGAGTCTGGACTGAGCAATCAGCCCCAGCATTTT.